Each of the 18 T cell receptor beta chains below was sequenced from the same sample in a study of blood T cell repertoires in COVID-19. Libraries were prepared by immunoSEQ multiplex PCR; TCRdb keeps only in-frame clonotypes and omits some of them. The sample has 100,000 or so clones; 65% to 85% are singletons. The sequenced sample was peripheral blood. Source of these receptors: a woman aged 60-70 years with acute or convalescent COVID-19.

The chain employs TRBV3-1 (or the pseudogene TRBV3-2) and TRBJ2-2; the D gene is possibly TRBD2 (6 bases). The CDR3 loop spans 13 amino acids. With 4 bases removed from V and 5 bases from J, the gap between germline ends came to 8 bases. Germline assignment: CDR1 LGHDT and CDR2 YNNKEL (reference sequence). CDR3 bases: TGTGCCAGCAGCCCAGCGGGTACCGGGGAGCTGTTTTTT. Its translation: CASSPAGTGELFF.

The J gene is TRBJ1-4, the V gene TRBV11-2; D remains unclear. V lost 1 base and J lost 4, with 13 bases in between. In germline, CDR1 is SGHAT, CDR2 FQNNGV. This CDR3 region has 16 residues. The DNA for the CDR3 is TGTGCCAGCAGCTTAGGTCTCCGGACTAATAATGAAAAACTGTTTTTT. This gives the protein CASSLGLRTNNEKLFF.

The chain couples TRBV2 to TRBJ1-2; D is unclear. This CDR3 comprises 13 residues. V was pared by 5 bases and J by 3 bases, with 10 bases between. Germline V gene data show CDR1 as SNHLY and CDR2 as FYNNEI. CDR3 loop: CASSNHGDYGYTF. The CDR3 DNA sequence: TGTGCCAGCAGTAACCACGGGGACTATGGCTACACCTTC.

V gene TRBV24-1 combines with J gene TRBJ1-6, with D possibly TRBD1 on 6 matching bases. Per the germline V gene, CDR1 is KGHDR and CDR2 is SFDVKD. V was shortened by 1 base and J by 7 bases, with 10 bases between the two germline ends. The length of the CDR3 is 15 residues. For the CDR3, the DNA is TGTGCCACCAGTGATTTAGGGGGGGGAAATTCACCCCTCCACTTT. Its translation is CATSDLGGGNSPLHF.

This clone showed up just once. The chain uses TRBV5-1 and TRBJ1-2; unclear D gene. In germline, CDR1 is SGHRS, CDR2 YFSETQ. The CDR3 has 14 residues. V was trimmed by 4 bases and J by 2 bases, leaving 12 bases between them. The chain's CDR3 is CASSPREINYGYTF. CDR3 DNA sequence: TGCGCCAGCAGCCCTCGCGAAATAAACTATGGCTACACCTTC.

This clone was counted only a few times. The CDR3 reads CASRSGQSGYGYTF. CDR3 DNA sequence: TGCGCCAGCAGATCGGGACAATCGGGGTATGGCTACACCTTC. The rearrangement uses TRBV5-1 and TRBJ1-2; maybe TRBD1 (6 bases). The V gene lost 5 bases and the J gene lost 5 bases, with 16 bases spanning the gap. CDR3 length: 14 amino acids. CDR1 is SGHRS, CDR2 YFSETQ, per germline.

This clone was counted a single time. The CDR3: CASSASGQAGDTQYF. The CDR3 DNA sequence: TGTGCCAGCAGCGCTAGCGGCCAAGCCGGGGATACGCAGTATTTT. The chain carries TRBV9 and TRBJ2-3; 7 bases line up with TRBD2. The CDR3 has 15 amino acids. The germline V gene has CDR1 SGDLS and CDR2 YYNGEE. V shed 3 bases and J 6 bases; nucleotides not matched to a gene: 10. The full variable domain, completed using reference TRBV9 and TRBJ2-3, is DSGVTQTPKHLITATGQRVTLRCSPRSGDLSVYWYQQSLDQGLQFLIQYYNGEERAKGNILERFSAQQFPDLHSELNLSSLELGDSALYFCASSASGQAGDTQYFGPGTRLTVL.

Here the CDR3 reads CASSLSQWRGQETQYF. Here the CDR3 DNA reads TGTGCCAGCAGTTTATCGCAGTGGAGGGGACAAGAGACCCAGTACTTC. The chain employs TRBV27 and TRBJ2-5, with a tentative D call TRBD2 (6 bases). Germline CDR1 MNHEY, CDR2 SMNVEV (reference sequence). V dropped 0 bases and J dropped 2 bases, with 13 bases sitting between them. The CDR3 extends over 16 amino acids.

The chain combines TRBV9 with TRBJ1-6; D is perhaps TRBD1 (5 bases). The CDR3 consists of 14 residues. CDR1 SGDLS and CDR2 YYNGEE come from the germline V gene. V shed 3 bases and J shed 10 bases, with 14 bases lying between them. The chain's CDR3 is CASSALRDSSPLHF. In DNA form, the CDR3 reads TGTGCCAGCAGCGCTCTTAGGGACTCCTCACCCCTCCACTTT.

This chain connects TRBV6-2 or TRBV6-3 to TRBJ1-2, with TRBD1 as a possible D gene (6 bases). V lost 5 bases and J lost 13, with 20 bases in between. Germline lookup yields CDR1 MNHEY and CDR2 SVGEGT. This CDR3 has 13 amino acids. The CDR3 DNA reads TGTGCCAGCAGTCCCGCCCCCTGGACAGCGCTCACCTTC. Translation gives CASSPAPWTALTF.

The chain recombines TRBV4-3 with TRBJ1-2, with D possibly TRBD1 on 6 matching bases. This CDR3 comprises 12 residues. The V gene lost 3 bases and the J gene lost 13 bases, with 15 bases spanning the gap. CDR1 is LGHNA and CDR2 is YSLEER in the germline V gene. The CDR3 reads CASSQGTHPGTF. In nucleotides, the CDR3 is TGCGCCAGCAGCCAGGGGACACATCCTGGCACCTTC.

The J gene is TRBJ1-1, the V gene TRBV2; the D gene is possibly TRBD1 (5 bases). The CDR3 is 13 residues long. In germline, CDR1 is SNHLY, CDR2 FYNNEI. Trimming pared 5 bases from V and 7 bases from J, leaving 14 bases between. The DNA for the CDR3 is TGTGCCAGCAGTTACACAGGTTTTGGTGAAGCTTTCTTT. It is translated as CASSYTGFGEAFF.

This clone has more than one count but fewer than ten. The chain carries TRBV12-5 and TRBJ2-3; D gene unclear. V was trimmed by 10 bases and J by 0 bases, leaving 11 bases between them. Germline assignment: CDR1 LGHNT and CDR2 FRNRAP. This CDR3 has 13 residues. The DNA for the CDR3 is TGTGCTACCTCTAAGACTAGCACAGATACGCAGTATTTT. Translating it yields CATSKTSTDTQYF. The complete variable domain, with remaining parts taken from reference TRBV12-5 and TRBJ2-3, reads DARVTQTPRHKVTEMGQEVTMRCQPILGHNTVFWYRQTMMQGLELLAYFRNRAPLDDSGMPKDRFSAEMPDATLATLKIQPSEPRDSAVYFCATSKTSTDTQYFGPGTRLTVL.

The chain couples TRBV12-3 or TRBV12-4 to TRBJ2-5; TRBD1 is a possible D gene (5 bases). This CDR3 is built from 13 residues. Trimming took 11 bases from V and 6 from J, leaving 19 bases between them. The CDR3 DNA is TGTGCCTCACAGTTTTCTAGGGGAAAGACCCAGTACTTC. Translation: CASQFSRGKTQYF.

The gene calls are TRBV4-1 and TRBJ2-2; 12 bases align to TRBD2. From germline, CDR1 is MGHRA and CDR2 YSYEKL. This CDR3 is built from 17 residues. V gave up 6 bases and J gave up 8 bases; unmatched junction bases: 13. The CDR3 loop reads CASSQTLTSGGAGELFF. The CDR3 DNA sequence: TGCGCCAGCAGTCAAACCTTGACTAGCGGGGGAGCAGGGGAGCTGTTTTTT.

This chain joins TRBV5-5 and TRBJ1-6; tentatively, D is TRBD1 (6 bases). The germline V and J ends were trimmed by 3 bases and 9 bases, with 16 bases remaining between them. Germline V gene lookup returns CDR1 SGHKS and CDR2 YYEKEE (reference sequence). The CDR3 consists of 15 residues. This chain's CDR3 is CASSWRGGEGSPLHF. CDR3 nucleotide sequence: TGTGCCAGCAGCTGGAGGGGGGGCGAGGGTTCACCCCTCCACTTT.

The V gene is TRBV24-1, the J gene TRBJ2-1; 11 bases line up with TRBD1. Germline CDR1 is KGHDR and CDR2 is SFDVKD. Trimming took 9 bases from V and 6 from J; bases not matched to a gene: 9. The CDR3 spans 15 residues. CDR3 protein: CATATGQGASNEQFF. CDR3 sequence (DNA): TGTGCCACCGCAACTGGACAGGGGGCCTCCAATGAGCAGTTCTTC.

V is TRBV28 and J is TRBJ2-7, with D unresolved. Germline CDR1 MDHEN, CDR2 SYDVKM. CDR3 length equals 11 residues. Trimming stripped 7 bases from V and 7 bases from J, with 11 bases between. In nucleotides, the CDR3 is TGTGCCAGCACCTCGGCGGCGGAGCAGTACTTC. Residues: CASTSAAEQYF.